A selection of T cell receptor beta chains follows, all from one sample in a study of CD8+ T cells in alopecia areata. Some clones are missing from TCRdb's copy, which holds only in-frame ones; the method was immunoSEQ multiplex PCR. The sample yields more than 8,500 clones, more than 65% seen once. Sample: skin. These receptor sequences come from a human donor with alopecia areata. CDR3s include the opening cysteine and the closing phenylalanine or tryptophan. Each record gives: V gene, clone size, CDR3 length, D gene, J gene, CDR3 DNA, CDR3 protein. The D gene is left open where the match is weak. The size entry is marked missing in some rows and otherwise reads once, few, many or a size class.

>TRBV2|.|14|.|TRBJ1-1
TGTGCCAGCAGACGTCGGACAGAGAACACTGAAGCTTTCTTT
CASRRRTENTEAFF
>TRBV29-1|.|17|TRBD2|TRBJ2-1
TGCAGCGTTGTACGTCTCCGGGGGGGGAGCTCCTACAATGAGCAGTTCTTC
CSVVRLRGGSSYNEQFF
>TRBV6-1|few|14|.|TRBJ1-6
TGTGCCAGCAGTGGGGGGGCCGAAGGTTCACCCCTCCACTTT
CASSGGAEGSPLHF
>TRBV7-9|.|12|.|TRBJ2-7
TGTGCCAGCAGCTCGATGCTGGGAGCGGGGTACTTC
CASSSMLGAGYF
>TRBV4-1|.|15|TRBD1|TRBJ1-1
TGCGCCAGCAGCCAGGTATGGGACAGGGATACTGAAGCTTTCTTT
CASSQVWDRDTEAFF
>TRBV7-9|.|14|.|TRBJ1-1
TGTGCCAGCAGCCCCAACAGTGGGGGAACTGAAGCTTTCTTT
CASSPNSGGTEAFF
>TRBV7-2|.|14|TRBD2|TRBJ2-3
TGTGCCAGCAGCCTCTCTAGCGGGAAGGATACGCAGTATTTT
CASSLSSGKDTQYF
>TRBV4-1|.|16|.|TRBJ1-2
TGCGCCAGCAGCCATCCTCAGGCTACTTCTAACTATGGCTACACCTTC
CASSHPQATSNYGYTF
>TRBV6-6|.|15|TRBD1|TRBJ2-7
TGTGCCAGCAGTTACGTGGGGACAGGGGTGCCCGAGCAGTACTTC
CASSYVGTGVPEQYF
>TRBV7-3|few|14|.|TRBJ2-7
TGTGCCAGCAGCTTGTCAGGAGCCTATAACGAGCAGTACTTC
CASSLSGAYNEQYF
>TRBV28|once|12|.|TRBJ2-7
TGTGCCAGCAGTTTTAGAGTTTACGAGCAGTACTTC
CASSFRVYEQYF